A selection of T cell receptor beta chains follows, all from one sample in a study of cytomegalovirus exposure and HLA in healthy donors. Only in-frame clones appear in the TCRdb table, and some are missing; sequencing was by immunoSEQ multiplex PCR. The sample carries under 120,000 clones, 74% recorded once. Sample: PBMCs. The receptor source for this set is a man aged 45-60 years in good health and CMV-seropositive. Each CDR3 is given with its conserved first and last residue. Each record gives: V gene, J gene, clone size, D gene, CDR3 length, CDR3 DNA, CDR3 protein. A D gene is named only where the DNA matches it firmly. Clone size is stated in some rows and not others, as once, few, many or a class when expanded.

V gene: TRBV4-1; J gene: TRBJ1-1; clone size: -; D gene: -; CDR3 length: 15; CDR3 DNA: TGCGCCAGCAGCCCGGGGGGGGGCCAGAACACTGAAGCTTTCTTT; CDR3 protein: CASSPGGGQNTEAFF
V gene: TRBV27; J gene: TRBJ2-7; clone size: -; D gene: -; CDR3 length: 15; CDR3 DNA: TGTGCCAGCAGTTTATCGTGGCGGGGAACCTACGAGCAGTACTTC; CDR3 protein: CASSLSWRGTYEQYF
V gene: TRBV7-3; J gene: TRBJ1-1; clone size: -; D gene: TRBD1; CDR3 length: 15; CDR3 DNA: TGTGCCAGCAGCTTAACACCAGGGGGAGGCACTGAAGCTTTCTTT; CDR3 protein: CASSLTPGGGTEAFF
V gene: TRBV27; J gene: TRBJ1-5; clone size: -; D gene: -; CDR3 length: 14; CDR3 DNA: TGTGCCAGCAGACGGGATTATAGCAATCAGCCCCAGCATTTT; CDR3 protein: CASRRDYSNQPQHF
V gene: TRBV7-8; J gene: TRBJ2-7; clone size: -; D gene: TRBD2; CDR3 length: 14; CDR3 DNA: TGTGCCAGCGGGCTAGCGGGTTTCTCCTACGAGCAGTACTTC; CDR3 protein: CASGLAGFSYEQYF
V gene: TRBV5-5; J gene: TRBJ2-1; clone size: -; D gene: -; CDR3 length: 14; CDR3 DNA: TGTGCCAGCAGCTTGGCCGGGACACTCAATGAGCAGTTCTTC; CDR3 protein: CASSLAGTLNEQFF
V gene: TRBV7-3; J gene: TRBJ2-4; clone size: -; D gene: -; CDR3 length: 13; CDR3 DNA: TGTGCCAGCAGCACCAAGGAGGGAAACATTCAGTACTTC; CDR3 protein: CASSTKEGNIQYF
V gene: TRBV6-1; J gene: TRBJ2-5; clone size: -; D gene: TRBD2; CDR3 length: 15; CDR3 DNA: TGTGCCAGCAGCGTGACTAGCGGGGGGAGGGAGACCCAGTACTTC; CDR3 protein: CASSVTSGGRETQYF
V gene: TRBV6-1; J gene: TRBJ1-1; clone size: few; D gene: TRBD1; CDR3 length: 14; CDR3 DNA: TGTGCCAGCAGTGAACTAGGCAGGGGGCGGGAAGCTTTCTTT; CDR3 protein: CASSELGRGREAFF
V gene: TRBV6-1; J gene: TRBJ2-7; clone size: -; D gene: -; CDR3 length: 14; CDR3 DNA: TGTGCCAGCAGTGAACGTTTAGCTCGGGACGAGCAGTACTTC; CDR3 protein: CASSERLARDEQYF
V gene: TRBV4-1; J gene: TRBJ2-7; clone size: few; D gene: TRBD2; CDR3 length: 17; CDR3 DNA: TGCGCCAGCAGCCAGTCGCGGTGGGGACTAGCGGCTTACGAGCAGTACTTC; CDR3 protein: CASSQSRWGLAAYEQYF
V gene: TRBV5-6; J gene: TRBJ1-1; clone size: -; D gene: TRBD1; CDR3 length: 16; CDR3 DNA: TGTGCCAGCAGCATAGGGACAGATCTAATGAACACTGAAGCTTTCTTT; CDR3 protein: CASSIGTDLMNTEAFF
V gene: TRBV9; J gene: TRBJ2-1; clone size: once; D gene: -; CDR3 length: 15; CDR3 DNA: TGTGCCAGCAGCGTAGACGGGGAATCCTACAATGAGCAGTTCTTC; CDR3 protein: CASSVDGESYNEQFF
V gene: TRBV2; J gene: TRBJ1-2; clone size: -; D gene: -; CDR3 length: 14; CDR3 DNA: TGTGCCAGCAGTGACGGCCCCAGGCGAGACGGCTACACCTTC; CDR3 protein: CASSDGPRRDGYTF
V gene: TRBV29-1; J gene: TRBJ1-3; clone size: -; D gene: -; CDR3 length: 12; CDR3 DNA: TGCAGCGTTGAAGTGGCCGGAAACACCATATATTTT; CDR3 protein: CSVEVAGNTIYF
V gene: TRBV6-1; J gene: TRBJ2-7; clone size: -; D gene: TRBD1; CDR3 length: 14; CDR3 DNA: TGTGCCAGCAGTGCCCCGGGACAGGCGTACGAGCAGTACTTC; CDR3 protein: CASSAPGQAYEQYF
V gene: TRBV19; J gene: TRBJ1-6; clone size: few; D gene: -; CDR3 length: 13; CDR3 DNA: TGTGCCAGTAGTGCGACGGGAAATTCACCCCTCCACTTT; CDR3 protein: CASSATGNSPLHF
V gene: TRBV27; J gene: TRBJ2-7; clone size: -; D gene: -; CDR3 length: 16; CDR3 DNA: TGTGCCAGCAGTTGGAGGGTGCCGGGACTTCGCTACGAGCAGTACTTC; CDR3 protein: CASSWRVPGLRYEQYF
V gene: TRBV4-1; J gene: TRBJ2-1; clone size: -; D gene: -; CDR3 length: 16; CDR3 DNA: TGCGCCAGCAGCCCGCGGACAGCGTTAAGGGGTGGTGAGCAGTTCTTC; CDR3 protein: CASSPRTALRGGEQFF
V gene: TRBV6-1; J gene: TRBJ2-7; clone size: -; D gene: -; CDR3 length: 14; CDR3 DNA: TGTGCCAGCCAGGGACTGGTGGGGCCATACGAGCAGTACTTC; CDR3 protein: CASQGLVGPYEQYF
V gene: TRBV2; J gene: TRBJ2-5; clone size: once; D gene: TRBD1; CDR3 length: 15; CDR3 DNA: TGTGCCAGCAGGCGGGACAGGGATGGGCGAGAGACCCAGTACTTC; CDR3 protein: CASRRDRDGRETQYF
V gene: TRBV7-8; J gene: TRBJ2-1; clone size: few; D gene: -; CDR3 length: 17; CDR3 DNA: TGTGCCAGCAGCGACTTGGGGGGAATTAGTTCCTACAATGAGCAGTTCTTC; CDR3 protein: CASSDLGGISSYNEQFF
V gene: TRBV6-1; J gene: TRBJ2-3; clone size: -; D gene: -; CDR3 length: 13; CDR3 DNA: TGTGCCAGCAGTGAACTACGCACAGATACGCAGTATTTT; CDR3 protein: CASSELRTDTQYF
V gene: TRBV4-2; J gene: TRBJ1-4; clone size: -; D gene: TRBD1; CDR3 length: 16; CDR3 DNA: TGTGCCAGCAGCCAGTCAGGGGGCTTTACTAATGAAAAACTGTTTTTT; CDR3 protein: CASSQSGGFTNEKLFF
V gene: TRBV7-9; J gene: TRBJ2-4; clone size: -; D gene: TRBD1; CDR3 length: 15; CDR3 DNA: TGTTCCAGCAGCCCCCAGCGGACAGGGGGAAACAGTCAGTACTTC; CDR3 protein: CSSSPQRTGGNSQYF
V gene: TRBV7-9; J gene: TRBJ2-4; clone size: -; D gene: -; CDR3 length: 13; CDR3 DNA: TGTGCCAGCAGCCATCGGGTGGGAAACATTCAGTACTTC; CDR3 protein: CASSHRVGNIQYF
V gene: TRBV4-1; J gene: TRBJ2-3; clone size: -; D gene: -; CDR3 length: 15; CDR3 DNA: TGCGCCAGCAGCCAAGTCGCGGCCCCCTCAGATACGCAGTATTTT; CDR3 protein: CASSQVAAPSDTQYF
V gene: TRBV7-9; J gene: TRBJ1-1; clone size: few; D gene: TRBD1; CDR3 length: 16; CDR3 DNA: TGTGCCAGCAGCTCGACCCTAGGGACAGGGGGAATTGTAGCTTTCTTT; CDR3 protein: CASSSTLGTGGIVAFF
V gene: TRBV5-3; J gene: TRBJ2-2; clone size: once; D gene: TRBD2; CDR3 length: 17; CDR3 DNA: TGTGCCAGAAGCTGGGGACTAGCGGGGGGGCAAACCGGGGAGCTGTTTTTT; CDR3 protein: CARSWGLAGGQTGELFF
V gene: TRBV18; J gene: TRBJ1-1; clone size: -; D gene: TRBD1; CDR3 length: 15; CDR3 DNA: TGTGCCAGCTCACGCTCCGGGACAGGGAACACTGAAGCTTTCTTT; CDR3 protein: CASSRSGTGNTEAFF
V gene: TRBV6-1; J gene: TRBJ1-2; clone size: -; D gene: -; CDR3 length: 13; CDR3 DNA: TGTGCCAGCAGTGAAGTGGTAATAGATGGCTACACCTTC; CDR3 protein: CASSEVVIDGYTF
V gene: TRBV25-1; J gene: TRBJ2-7; clone size: -; D gene: -; CDR3 length: 16; CDR3 DNA: TGTGCCAGCAGTCCCGGGGAGGGGGGCCCGAGTAACGAGCAGTACTTC; CDR3 protein: CASSPGEGGPSNEQYF
V gene: TRBV5-1; J gene: TRBJ1-2; clone size: -; D gene: TRBD1; CDR3 length: 14; CDR3 DNA: TGCGCCAGCAGCCGAGGGGGCGCCGGCTATGGCTACACCTTC; CDR3 protein: CASSRGGAGYGYTF
V gene: TRBV11-3; J gene: TRBJ2-1; clone size: few; D gene: TRBD1; CDR3 length: 16; CDR3 DNA: TGTGCCAGCAGCTTAACGCCCGGGACAGGGGTCCATGAGCAGTTCTTC; CDR3 protein: CASSLTPGTGVHEQFF